The sequence of this T cell receptor beta chain was determined in a study of cytomegalovirus exposure and HLA in healthy donors. Germline V gives CDR1 SNHLY, CDR2 FYNNEI. Trimming pared 6 bases from V and 2 bases from J, leaving 11 bases between. The CDR3 has 14 residues. This clone has more than one count but fewer than ten. PCR involved 60 Vbeta and 13 Jbeta primers. This table comes from immunoSEQ multiplex PCR, and its TCRdb copy is limited to in-frame clones, with some not included. The data hold approximately 180,000 clones, with less than 85% observed a single time. The clonotype originates from a man younger than 35 in good health and CMV-seronegative. The sequenced material came from PBMCs. The chain carries TRBV2 and TRBJ1-3; tentatively, D is TRBD1 (6 bases). DNA for the CDR3: TGTGCCAGCAGACGGGACATGGCTGGAAACACCATATATTTT. It is translated as CASRRDMAGNTIYF.